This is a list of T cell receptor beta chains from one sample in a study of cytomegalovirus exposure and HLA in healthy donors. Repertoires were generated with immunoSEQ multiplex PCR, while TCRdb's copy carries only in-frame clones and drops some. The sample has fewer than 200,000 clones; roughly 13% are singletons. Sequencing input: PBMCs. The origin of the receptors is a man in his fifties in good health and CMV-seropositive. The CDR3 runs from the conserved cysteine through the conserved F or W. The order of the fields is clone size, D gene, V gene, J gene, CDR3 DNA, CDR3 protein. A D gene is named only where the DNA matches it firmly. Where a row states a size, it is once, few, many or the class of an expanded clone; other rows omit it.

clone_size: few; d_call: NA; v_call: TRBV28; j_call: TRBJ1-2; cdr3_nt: TGTGCCAGCAGGCCAGGGGCGCGAGTCTATGGCTACACCTTC; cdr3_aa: CASRPGARVYGYTF
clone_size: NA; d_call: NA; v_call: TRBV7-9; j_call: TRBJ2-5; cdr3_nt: TGTGCCAGCAGCCAAGACTATTCCCAGTACTTC; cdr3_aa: CASSQDYSQYF
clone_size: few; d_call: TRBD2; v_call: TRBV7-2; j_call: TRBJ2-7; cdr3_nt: TGTGCCAGCAGTTCTCTAGCGGGGACCTACGAGCAGTACTTC; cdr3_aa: CASSSLAGTYEQYF
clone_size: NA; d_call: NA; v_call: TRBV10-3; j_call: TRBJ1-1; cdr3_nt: TGTGCCTCCGGGACACAGATGAACACTGAAGCTTTCTTT; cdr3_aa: CASGTQMNTEAFF
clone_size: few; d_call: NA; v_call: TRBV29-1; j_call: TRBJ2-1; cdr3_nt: TGCAGCGTTTCGACGGGGAACTACAATGAGCAGTTCTTC; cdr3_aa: CSVSTGNYNEQFF
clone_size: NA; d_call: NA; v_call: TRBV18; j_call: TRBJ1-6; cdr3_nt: TGTGCCAGCTCACCAACCAAGAGCTCCTATAATTCACCCCTCCACTTT; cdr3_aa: CASSPTKSSYNSPLHF
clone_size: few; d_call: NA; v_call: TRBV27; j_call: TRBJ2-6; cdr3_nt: TGTGCCAGCAGTTTATTTGGTTCGGGGGAGCCTACCGGCTGGGCCAACGTCCTGACTTTC; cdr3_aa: CASSLFGSGEPTGWANVLTF
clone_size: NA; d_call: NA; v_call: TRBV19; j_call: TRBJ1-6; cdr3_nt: TGTGCCAGTAGTTGGGACAATCCTGACTCACCCCTCCACTTT; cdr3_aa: CASSWDNPDSPLHF
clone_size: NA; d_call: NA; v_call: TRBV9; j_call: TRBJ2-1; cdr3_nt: TGTGCCAGCAGCGGCGACAAGGATCGGTCCGGGGCCTACAATGAGCAGTTCTTC; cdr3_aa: CASSGDKDRSGAYNEQFF
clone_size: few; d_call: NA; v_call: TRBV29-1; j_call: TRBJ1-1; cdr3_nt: TGCAGCGTAACGGGGGAGGGCACTGAAGCTTTCTTT; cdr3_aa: CSVTGEGTEAFF
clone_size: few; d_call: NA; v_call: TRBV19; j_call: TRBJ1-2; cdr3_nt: TGTGCCAGTACCATTGACAGCGACTATGGCTACACCTTC; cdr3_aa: CASTIDSDYGYTF
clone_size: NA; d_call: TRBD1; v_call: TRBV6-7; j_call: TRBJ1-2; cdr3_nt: TGTGCCAGCAGTTACGAAGGGGAAAGAAAAAGGGGGCATGGCTACACCTTC; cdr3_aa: CASSYEGERKRGHGYTF
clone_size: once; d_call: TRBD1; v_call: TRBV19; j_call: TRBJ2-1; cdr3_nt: TGTGCCAGTAGGCAAGACGGGGACAGGGATCACAATGAGCAGTTCTTC; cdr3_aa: CASRQDGDRDHNEQFF
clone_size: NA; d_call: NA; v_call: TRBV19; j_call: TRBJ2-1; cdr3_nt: TGTGCCAGTAGTCGAGGCGTAGATGAGCAGTTCTTC; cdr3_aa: CASSRGVDEQFF
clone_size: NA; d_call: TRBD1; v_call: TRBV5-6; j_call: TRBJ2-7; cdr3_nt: TGTGCCAGCAGCGGGACCGGGACAGGGGTCCACGAGCAGTACTTC; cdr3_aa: CASSGTGTGVHEQYF
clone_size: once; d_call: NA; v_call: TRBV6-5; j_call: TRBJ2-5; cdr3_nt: TGTGCCAGCAGTTACTCGTCTCCCGAGGGGACCCAGTACTTC; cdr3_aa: CASSYSSPEGTQYF
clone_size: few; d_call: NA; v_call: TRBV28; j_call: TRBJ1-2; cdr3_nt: TGTGCCAGCAGTTTAAGTCGAGGCGGCTACACCTTC; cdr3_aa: CASSLSRGGYTF
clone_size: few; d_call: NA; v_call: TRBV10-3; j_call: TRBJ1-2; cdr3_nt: TGTGCCATCGGTCACAGGAACGACGATGGCTACACCTTC; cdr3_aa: CAIGHRNDDGYTF
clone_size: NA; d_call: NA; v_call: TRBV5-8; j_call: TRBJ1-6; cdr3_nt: TGTGCCAGCAGCTTGGACAGTTTTCTTAATTCACCCCTCCACTTT; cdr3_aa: CASSLDSFLNSPLHF
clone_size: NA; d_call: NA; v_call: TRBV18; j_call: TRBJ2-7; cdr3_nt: TGTGCCAGCTCACCGTCGGTGAAACTAGATCACGAGCAGTACTTC; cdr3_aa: CASSPSVKLDHEQYF
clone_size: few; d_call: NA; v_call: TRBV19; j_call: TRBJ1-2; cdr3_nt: TGTGCCAGTGAGTCAGCAGGGTTTTTGAACTATGGCTACACCTTC; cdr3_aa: CASESAGFLNYGYTF
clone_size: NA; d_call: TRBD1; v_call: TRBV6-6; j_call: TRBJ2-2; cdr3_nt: TGTGCCAGCACCCCTTCCGGGACAGGGGCCGGGGAGCTGTTTTTT; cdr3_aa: CASTPSGTGAGELFF
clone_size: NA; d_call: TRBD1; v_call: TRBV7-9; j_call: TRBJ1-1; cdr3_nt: TGTGCCAGCAGCTTAGAATTAGGGACAGGGCCCACTGAAGCTTTCTTT; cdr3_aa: CASSLELGTGPTEAFF
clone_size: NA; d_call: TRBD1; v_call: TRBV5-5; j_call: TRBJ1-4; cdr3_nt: TGTGCCAGCAGCTACCAGGGGGCAACTAATGAAAAACTGTTTTTT; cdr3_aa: CASSYQGATNEKLFF
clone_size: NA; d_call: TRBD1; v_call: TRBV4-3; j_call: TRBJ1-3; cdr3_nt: TGCGCCAGCAGCCCCGTTTCACAGGGGGCTGGAAACACCATATATTTT; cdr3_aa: CASSPVSQGAGNTIYF
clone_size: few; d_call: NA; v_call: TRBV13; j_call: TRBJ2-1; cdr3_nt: TGTGCCAGCAGCTCCCCCCTTAATTCGAGCTCCTACAATGAGCAGTTCTTC; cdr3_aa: CASSSPLNSSSYNEQFF
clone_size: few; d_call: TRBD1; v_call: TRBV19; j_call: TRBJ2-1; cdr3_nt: TGTGCCAGTAGCTTTCGGGACAGGGGATACAATGAGCAGTTCTTC; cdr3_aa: CASSFRDRGYNEQFF
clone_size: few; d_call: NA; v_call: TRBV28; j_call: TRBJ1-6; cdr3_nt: TGTGCCAGCGGAGACAGTAATTCACCCCTCCACTTT; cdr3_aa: CASGDSNSPLHF
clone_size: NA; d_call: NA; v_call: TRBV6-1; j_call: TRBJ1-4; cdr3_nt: TGTGCCAGCAGTTCGAGGAGCAGATCGAATGAAAAACTGTTTTTT; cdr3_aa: CASSSRSRSNEKLFF
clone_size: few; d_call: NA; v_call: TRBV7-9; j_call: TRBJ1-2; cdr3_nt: TGTGCCAGCAGCTTCGTGGCAGTGAACTATGGCTACACCTTC; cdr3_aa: CASSFVAVNYGYTF
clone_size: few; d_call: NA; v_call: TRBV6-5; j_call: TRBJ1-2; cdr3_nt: TGTGCCAGCAGCGCTACAGGGTTTTATGGCTACACCTTC; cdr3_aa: CASSATGFYGYTF
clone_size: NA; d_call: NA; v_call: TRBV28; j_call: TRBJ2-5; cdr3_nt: TGTGCCAGCAGTACCCCAGGGAGGTGGGAGGCCCAGTACTTC; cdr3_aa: CASSTPGRWEAQYF
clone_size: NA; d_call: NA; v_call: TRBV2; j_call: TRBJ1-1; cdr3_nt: TGTGCCAGCCAGTTAGACGGGATGAACACTGAAGCTTTCTTT; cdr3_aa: CASQLDGMNTEAFF
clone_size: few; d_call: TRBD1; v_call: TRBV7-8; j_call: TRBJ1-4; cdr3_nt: TGTGCCAGCAGCGCGGACAGGGTGGCAACTAATGAAAAACTGTTTTTT; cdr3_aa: CASSADRVATNEKLFF
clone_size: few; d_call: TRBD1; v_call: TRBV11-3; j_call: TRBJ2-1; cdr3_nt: TGTGCCAGCGGTTCCCCGGACAGGGATGAGCAGTTCTTC; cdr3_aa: CASGSPDRDEQFF
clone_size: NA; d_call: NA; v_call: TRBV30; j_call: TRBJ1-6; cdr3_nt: TGTGCCTGGAGGGTCAGGGAGGATTCACCCCTCCACTTT; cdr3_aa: CAWRVREDSPLHF
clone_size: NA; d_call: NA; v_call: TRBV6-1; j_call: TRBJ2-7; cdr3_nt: TGTGCCAGCAGTCCTCTGTTGTTGCGGGGAAACGAGCAGTACTTC; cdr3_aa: CASSPLLLRGNEQYF
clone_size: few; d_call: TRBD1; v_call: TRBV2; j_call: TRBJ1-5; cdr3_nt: TGTGCCAGCAGTGAATATCAGGGGGGCAATCAGCCCCAGCATTTT; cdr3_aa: CASSEYQGGNQPQHF
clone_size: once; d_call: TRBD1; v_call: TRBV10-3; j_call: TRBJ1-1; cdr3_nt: TGTGCCATCAGTGAGGGGGGGACAGAATCTAAGAACACTGAAGCTTTCTTT; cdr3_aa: CAISEGGTESKNTEAFF
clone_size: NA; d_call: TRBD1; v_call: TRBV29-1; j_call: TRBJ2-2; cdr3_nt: TGCAGCGTTGCGGGACAGGACAGGGTGGACACCGGGGAGCTGTTTTTT; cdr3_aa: CSVAGQDRVDTGELFF
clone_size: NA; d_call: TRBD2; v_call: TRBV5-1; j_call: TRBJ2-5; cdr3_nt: TGCGCCAGCAGCTTGGATGCGGCGGGGGAAGAGACCCAGTACTTC; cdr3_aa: CASSLDAAGEETQYF
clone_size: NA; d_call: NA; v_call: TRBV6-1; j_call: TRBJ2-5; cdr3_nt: TGTGCCAGCCTCCGCCCCGGGTCCGACCAAGAGACCCAGTACTTC; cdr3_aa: CASLRPGSDQETQYF
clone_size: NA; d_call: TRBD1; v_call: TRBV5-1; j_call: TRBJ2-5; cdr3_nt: TGCGCCAGCAGCCGACCGGGACAGGGGAGAGAGACCCAGTACTTC; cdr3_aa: CASSRPGQGRETQYF
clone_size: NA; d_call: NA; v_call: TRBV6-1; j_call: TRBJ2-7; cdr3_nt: TGTGCCAGCAGTAGGTTCAGGGGCGAGCAGTACTTC; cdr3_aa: CASSRFRGEQYF
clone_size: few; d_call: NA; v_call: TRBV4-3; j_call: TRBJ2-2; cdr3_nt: TGCGCCAGCAGCCAAGTTAACAGGGTAAAGAACACCGGGGAGCTGTTTTTT; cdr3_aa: CASSQVNRVKNTGELFF
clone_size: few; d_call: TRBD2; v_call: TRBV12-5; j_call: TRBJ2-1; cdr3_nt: TGTGCTGGGCCTTCTATAGCGGGGGGTCACAATGAGCAGTTCTTC; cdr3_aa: CAGPSIAGGHNEQFF
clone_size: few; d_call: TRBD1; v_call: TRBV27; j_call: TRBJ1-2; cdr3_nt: TGTGCCAGCAGTATAAACCCGGGACAGATCTATGGCTACACCTTC; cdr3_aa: CASSINPGQIYGYTF
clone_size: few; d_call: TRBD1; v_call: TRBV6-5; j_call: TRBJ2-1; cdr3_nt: TGTGCCAGCAGTTACGCAGGGGGATCCTACAATGAGCAGTTCTTC; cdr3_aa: CASSYAGGSYNEQFF
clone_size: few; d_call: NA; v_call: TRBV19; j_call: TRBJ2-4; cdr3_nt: TGTGCCAGTAGTTCGAGGGGGGGCAGGGTGAACATTCAGTACTTC; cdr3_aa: CASSSRGGRVNIQYF
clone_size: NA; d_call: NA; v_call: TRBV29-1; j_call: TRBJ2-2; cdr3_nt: TGCAGCGTTGACAGGGGGAACACCGGGGAGCTGTTTTTT; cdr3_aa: CSVDRGNTGELFF
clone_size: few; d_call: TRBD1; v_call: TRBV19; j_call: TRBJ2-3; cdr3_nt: TGTGCCAGTAGTGACAGGGACAGGGTCACAGATACGCAGTATTTT; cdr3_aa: CASSDRDRVTDTQYF
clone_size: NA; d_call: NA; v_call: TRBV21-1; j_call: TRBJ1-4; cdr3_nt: TGTGCCAGCAGCCTCGAAGATCCAGGGTCCAAAAGTAATGAAAAACTGTTTTTT; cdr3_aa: CASSLEDPGSKSNEKLFF
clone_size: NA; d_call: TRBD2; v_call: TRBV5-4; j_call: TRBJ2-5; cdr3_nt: TGTGCCAGCAGCTTGGCTGCTCTAGCGGACCTCCAAGAGACCCAGTACTTC; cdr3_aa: CASSLAALADLQETQYF
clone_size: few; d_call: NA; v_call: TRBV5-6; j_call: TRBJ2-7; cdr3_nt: TGTGCCAGCAGCTGGAGGAGCTCCTACGAGCAGTACTTC; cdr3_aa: CASSWRSSYEQYF